A selection of T cell receptor beta chains follows, all from one sample in a study of blood T cell repertoires in COVID-19. Produced via immunoSEQ multiplex PCR; TCRdb's table is partial and in-frame only. This table has tens of thousands of clones, 80% to 90% appearing once. The source material was peripheral blood. The receptors originated from a man in his 70s with acute or convalescent COVID-19. CDR3s include the opening cysteine and the closing phenylalanine or tryptophan. The order of the fields is V gene, D gene, J gene, clone size, CDR3 DNA, CDR3 protein. The D gene is left open where the match is weak. A clone size is listed for some rows: how often the clone was seen (once, few, many), or a class if it is expanded.

v_call: TRBV30; d_call: TRBD1; j_call: TRBJ1-2; clone_size: .; cdr3_nt: TGTGCCTGGATCAGGGGTCAGGGGGCGCCTGGCTATGGCTACACCTTC; cdr3_aa: CAWIRGQGAPGYGYTF
v_call: TRBV5-1; d_call: TRBD2; j_call: TRBJ2-7; clone_size: .; cdr3_nt: TGCGCCAGCAGCTTAGCGGGAGGGTCCTACGAGCAGTACTTC; cdr3_aa: CASSLAGGSYEQYF
v_call: TRBV6-2/TRBV6-3; d_call: TRBD1; j_call: TRBJ2-7; clone_size: .; cdr3_nt: TGTGCCAGCAGTCCCTGGACAGGGCTGAACTACGAGCAGTACTTC; cdr3_aa: CASSPWTGLNYEQYF
v_call: TRBV5-5; d_call: TRBD1; j_call: TRBJ1-1; clone_size: .; cdr3_nt: TGTGCCAGCAGCTTAGAGGACAGGGAAACCACTGAAGCTTTCTTT; cdr3_aa: CASSLEDRETTEAFF
v_call: TRBV2; d_call: .; j_call: TRBJ2-2; clone_size: .; cdr3_nt: TGTGCCAGCAAGAAGGGGGAAGGATCCGGGGAGCTGTTTTTT; cdr3_aa: CASKKGEGSGELFF
v_call: TRBV4-1; d_call: TRBD1; j_call: TRBJ2-7; clone_size: once; cdr3_nt: TGCGCCAGCAGCCTCCAGGGACAGGGGAGATACGAGCAGTACTTC; cdr3_aa: CASSLQGQGRYEQYF
v_call: TRBV5-8; d_call: .; j_call: TRBJ2-7; clone_size: once; cdr3_nt: TGTGCCAGCAGCTTGGGGGGGGTCTCCTACGAGCAGTACTTC; cdr3_aa: CASSLGGVSYEQYF
v_call: TRBV5-8; d_call: TRBD1; j_call: TRBJ1-5; clone_size: .; cdr3_nt: TGTGCCAGCTCCTTGGGACAGGGACTCCATAGCAATCAGCCCCAGCATTTT; cdr3_aa: CASSLGQGLHSNQPQHF
v_call: TRBV19; d_call: .; j_call: TRBJ2-5; clone_size: .; cdr3_nt: TGTGCCAGTAGTATACGGTGGAGGGAGACCCAGTACTTC; cdr3_aa: CASSIRWRETQYF
v_call: TRBV5-1; d_call: .; j_call: TRBJ1-4; clone_size: .; cdr3_nt: TGCGCCAGCAGCTTAGAGGCAACTAATGAAAAACTGTTTTTT; cdr3_aa: CASSLEATNEKLFF
v_call: TRBV6-6; d_call: TRBD1; j_call: TRBJ2-7; clone_size: .; cdr3_nt: TGTGCCAGCAGGCCCCCGGACAGGACATACGAGCAGTACTTC; cdr3_aa: CASRPPDRTYEQYF
v_call: TRBV2; d_call: TRBD1; j_call: TRBJ1-5; clone_size: .; cdr3_nt: TGTGCCAGCAGTGCTTACCCGGGACAGGGGCAGCCCCAGCATTTT; cdr3_aa: CASSAYPGQGQPQHF
v_call: TRBV25-1; d_call: .; j_call: TRBJ2-7; clone_size: .; cdr3_nt: TGTGCCAGCAGCCAGTTTGGGGCGGCCGAGCAGTACTTC; cdr3_aa: CASSQFGAAEQYF
v_call: TRBV5-4; d_call: .; j_call: TRBJ2-2; clone_size: .; cdr3_nt: TGTGCCAGCAGCTGGCGGGCGTCCGGGGAGCTGTTTTTT; cdr3_aa: CASSWRASGELFF
v_call: TRBV7-2; d_call: .; j_call: TRBJ2-5; clone_size: .; cdr3_nt: TGTGCCAGCAGCTCTATTTTGCCGCGAGTGGAGACCCAGTACTTC; cdr3_aa: CASSSILPRVETQYF
v_call: TRBV3-1/TRBV3-2; d_call: TRBD1; j_call: TRBJ2-5; clone_size: .; cdr3_nt: TGTGCCAGCAGCCCGACAGGGGCTGGGGAGACCCAGTACTTC; cdr3_aa: CASSPTGAGETQYF
v_call: TRBV10-3; d_call: .; j_call: TRBJ1-2; clone_size: .; cdr3_nt: TGTGCCATCAGTGTAGGGGAGGACTATGGCTACACCTTC; cdr3_aa: CAISVGEDYGYTF
v_call: TRBV7-9; d_call: TRBD2; j_call: TRBJ2-3; clone_size: .; cdr3_nt: TGTGCCAGCAGTCTAGCGGGAACCACAGATACGCAGTATTTT; cdr3_aa: CASSLAGTTDTQYF
v_call: TRBV10-3; d_call: TRBD1; j_call: TRBJ1-3; clone_size: few; cdr3_nt: TGTGCCATCAGTGACCCGGGACAGCGAGGCTCTGGAAACACCATATATTTT; cdr3_aa: CAISDPGQRGSGNTIYF
v_call: TRBV24-1; d_call: .; j_call: TRBJ1-5; clone_size: few; cdr3_nt: TGTGCCACCACCCAGGTCACTCAGCCCCAGCATTTT; cdr3_aa: CATTQVTQPQHF
v_call: TRBV6-2/TRBV6-3; d_call: .; j_call: TRBJ1-2; clone_size: .; cdr3_nt: TGTGCCAGCAGTCCAGGATACCGAAACTATGGCTACACCTTC; cdr3_aa: CASSPGYRNYGYTF
v_call: TRBV6-2/TRBV6-3; d_call: .; j_call: TRBJ2-3; clone_size: .; cdr3_nt: TGTGCCAGCAGTTACTACCCGGGATTTTCCTCCGCTAGCACAGATACGCAGTATTTT; cdr3_aa: CASSYYPGFSSASTDTQYF
v_call: TRBV30; d_call: .; j_call: TRBJ2-5; clone_size: .; cdr3_nt: TGTGCCTGGAGGGTGCAGTCAGGGCAAGAGACCCAGTACTTC; cdr3_aa: CAWRVQSGQETQYF
v_call: TRBV7-2; d_call: TRBD1; j_call: TRBJ2-5; clone_size: .; cdr3_nt: TGTGCCAGCGGGGACAGGGTAGAGACCCAGTACTTC; cdr3_aa: CASGDRVETQYF
v_call: TRBV27; d_call: .; j_call: TRBJ1-2; clone_size: .; cdr3_nt: TGTGCCAGCAGTTTTTTTCCAGGGCGCGACTATGGCTACACCTTC; cdr3_aa: CASSFFPGRDYGYTF
v_call: TRBV6-6; d_call: TRBD1; j_call: TRBJ1-2; clone_size: .; cdr3_nt: TGTGCCAGCAGTAGGGACAGGGGGGCCGATGGCTACACCTTC; cdr3_aa: CASSRDRGADGYTF
v_call: TRBV6-5; d_call: TRBD1; j_call: TRBJ1-1; clone_size: .; cdr3_nt: TGTGCCAGCCAGGACAGGGGAGGGACTGAAGCTTTCTTT; cdr3_aa: CASQDRGGTEAFF
v_call: TRBV28; d_call: .; j_call: TRBJ1-1; clone_size: .; cdr3_nt: TGTGCCAGCAGTTTCGCAGGGGTGAACACTGAAGCTTTCTTT; cdr3_aa: CASSFAGVNTEAFF
v_call: TRBV5-1; d_call: .; j_call: TRBJ2-2; clone_size: .; cdr3_nt: TGCGCCAGCAGCTTTCAAACAGGTCACACCGGGGAGCTGTTTTTT; cdr3_aa: CASSFQTGHTGELFF
v_call: TRBV5-1; d_call: .; j_call: TRBJ1-5; clone_size: .; cdr3_nt: TGCGCCAGCAGCTTGGGATCAGGGGAGCAGCCCCAGCATTTT; cdr3_aa: CASSLGSGEQPQHF
v_call: TRBV19; d_call: TRBD1; j_call: TRBJ1-1; clone_size: .; cdr3_nt: TGTGCCAGTAGTATAGGAGACAGGGTGGTCACTGAAGCTTTCTTT; cdr3_aa: CASSIGDRVVTEAFF
v_call: TRBV29-1; d_call: TRBD2; j_call: TRBJ2-3; clone_size: .; cdr3_nt: TGCAGCGTCGCATCGACTAGCGGGAGGATGCCAGATACGCAGTATTTT; cdr3_aa: CSVASTSGRMPDTQYF
v_call: TRBV11-3; d_call: TRBD2; j_call: TRBJ2-1; clone_size: .; cdr3_nt: TGTGCCAGCAGCCGGGAGGGATACAATGAGCAGTTCTTC; cdr3_aa: CASSREGYNEQFF
v_call: TRBV7-8; d_call: .; j_call: TRBJ1-5; clone_size: many; cdr3_nt: TGTGCCAGCAGCTCGATTGGCAGCAATCAGCCCCAGCATTTT; cdr3_aa: CASSSIGSNQPQHF
v_call: TRBV9; d_call: .; j_call: TRBJ1-2; clone_size: once; cdr3_nt: TGTGCCAGCAGGGGGGCCCAGGGGATTGACTATGGCTACACCTTC; cdr3_aa: CASRGAQGIDYGYTF
v_call: TRBV5-1; d_call: TRBD1; j_call: TRBJ2-7; clone_size: .; cdr3_nt: TGCGCCAGCAGCTTGGAAGGCCTGAGGACAGGCGGCTACGAGCAGTACTTC; cdr3_aa: CASSLEGLRTGGYEQYF
v_call: TRBV27; d_call: TRBD1; j_call: TRBJ2-7; clone_size: .; cdr3_nt: TGTGCCAGCACCGGGACAGGCAGATTAGGCTCCTACGAGCAGTACTTC; cdr3_aa: CASTGTGRLGSYEQYF
v_call: TRBV7-2; d_call: .; j_call: TRBJ2-1; clone_size: .; cdr3_nt: TGTGCCAGCAGCTCTCCAGGGTACAATGAGCAGTTCTTC; cdr3_aa: CASSSPGYNEQFF
v_call: TRBV9; d_call: TRBD2; j_call: TRBJ2-7; clone_size: few; cdr3_nt: TGTGCCAGCAGCGTAGCGCCTAGCGGCTACGAGCAGTACTTC; cdr3_aa: CASSVAPSGYEQYF
v_call: TRBV18; d_call: .; j_call: TRBJ1-5; clone_size: .; cdr3_nt: TGTGCCAGCTCACCACTATTTAGCAATCAGCCCCAGCATTTT; cdr3_aa: CASSPLFSNQPQHF
v_call: TRBV6-2/TRBV6-3; d_call: .; j_call: TRBJ1-2; clone_size: .; cdr3_nt: TGTGCCAGCAGTTTACAGTCTACTAACTATGGCTACACCTTC; cdr3_aa: CASSLQSTNYGYTF
v_call: TRBV28; d_call: TRBD1; j_call: TRBJ2-4; clone_size: .; cdr3_nt: TGTGCCAGCAGTCCGCCGGACAGGGGGCTCAAAAACATTCAGTACTTC; cdr3_aa: CASSPPDRGLKNIQYF
v_call: TRBV5-4; d_call: .; j_call: TRBJ2-7; clone_size: .; cdr3_nt: TGTGCCAGCAGCTTGGGACTGAGGGACTACGAGCAGTACTTC; cdr3_aa: CASSLGLRDYEQYF
v_call: TRBV29-1; d_call: TRBD2; j_call: TRBJ2-7; clone_size: once; cdr3_nt: TGCAGCGTTACCGGGACTAGCGGGAAGTACGAGCAGTACTTC; cdr3_aa: CSVTGTSGKYEQYF
v_call: TRBV9; d_call: .; j_call: TRBJ2-5; clone_size: .; cdr3_nt: TGTGCCAGCAGCCCCGGCTTAGTGAGGGCGGAGACCCAGTACTTC; cdr3_aa: CASSPGLVRAETQYF
v_call: TRBV19; d_call: TRBD1; j_call: TRBJ2-3; clone_size: .; cdr3_nt: TGTGCCAGTAGTGTCGGGACAGGGCTCCCAGATACGCAGTATTTT; cdr3_aa: CASSVGTGLPDTQYF
v_call: TRBV13; d_call: TRBD1; j_call: TRBJ2-2; clone_size: .; cdr3_nt: TGTGCCAGCAGATTAGGTTACAGGGGAACCGGGGAGCTGTTTTTT; cdr3_aa: CASRLGYRGTGELFF
v_call: TRBV7-2; d_call: TRBD1; j_call: TRBJ2-7; clone_size: .; cdr3_nt: TGTGCCAGCAGCTTCCCGCGACAGGGGGAGTCCGAGCAGTACTTC; cdr3_aa: CASSFPRQGESEQYF
v_call: TRBV5-8; d_call: .; j_call: TRBJ1-5; clone_size: few; cdr3_nt: TGTGCCAGCAGACGGACAGACAATCAGCCCCAGCATTTT; cdr3_aa: CASRRTDNQPQHF
v_call: TRBV24-1; d_call: TRBD2; j_call: TRBJ2-1; clone_size: .; cdr3_nt: TGTGCCACCAGTGATGTATCTAGCGGGAGGGGGAATGAGCAGTTCTTC; cdr3_aa: CATSDVSSGRGNEQFF
v_call: TRBV29-1; d_call: TRBD2; j_call: TRBJ2-1; clone_size: .; cdr3_nt: TGCAGCGTTTCGAGCGGGAGGGATGAGCAGTTCTTC; cdr3_aa: CSVSSGRDEQFF
v_call: TRBV15; d_call: .; j_call: TRBJ1-5; clone_size: once; cdr3_nt: TGTGCCACCAGCAGAGGCCCAGGCAACAATCAGCCCCAGCATTTT; cdr3_aa: CATSRGPGNNQPQHF
v_call: TRBV24-1; d_call: TRBD1; j_call: TRBJ2-7; clone_size: .; cdr3_nt: TGTGCCACCAGTGACAACAGGGGCCGAGGCGAGCAGTACTTC; cdr3_aa: CATSDNRGRGEQYF
v_call: TRBV11-3; d_call: TRBD2; j_call: TRBJ2-2; clone_size: .; cdr3_nt: TGTGCCAGCAGCTTAACACTAGCGGGAACCGGGGAGCTGTTTTTT; cdr3_aa: CASSLTLAGTGELFF
v_call: TRBV3-1/TRBV3-2; d_call: .; j_call: TRBJ1-6; clone_size: once; cdr3_nt: TGTGCCAGCAGAGGGGCACAGGATAATTCACCCCTCCACTTT; cdr3_aa: CASRGAQDNSPLHF
v_call: TRBV11-2; d_call: .; j_call: TRBJ2-7; clone_size: .; cdr3_nt: TGTGCTACGGGGTCTCAAGCCTACGAGCAGTACTTC; cdr3_aa: CATGSQAYEQYF